The 6 T cell receptor beta chains in this list originate from one sample, sequenced in a study of T cell changes during pregnancy in multiple sclerosis. Generated by immunoSEQ multiplex PCR, the TCRdb table keeps only in-frame clones and is missing some. The sample records some 75,000 clones, about 95% being singletons. The source was peripheral blood, collected in the second trimester of pregnancy. These receptor sequences come from a female donor with multiple sclerosis, enrolled in a pregnancy study.

The chain uses TRBV9 and TRBJ2-5, with TRBD2 matching 14 bases. The length of the CDR3 is 19 residues. The V and J ends lost 4 bases and 0 bases, in that order; junction bases with no gene match: 11. Germline assignment: CDR1 SGDLS and CDR2 YYNGEE. This chain's CDR3 is CASSPEGLAGEGDQETQYF. For the CDR3, the DNA is TGTGCCAGCAGCCCCGAGGGACTAGCGGGAGAAGGCGACCAAGAGACCCAGTACTTC.

The V and J genes are TRBV18 and TRBJ1-3; the match to TRBD1 covers 9 bases. Unmatched junction bases numbered 7, after V lost 3 bases and J lost 4 bases. The germline V gene encodes CDR1 KGHSH and CDR2 LQKENI. The CDR3 runs to 16 residues. CDR3 in DNA: TGTGCCAGCTCACCGGGGGACAGGGCCAAAGGAAACACCATATATTTT. Encoded protein: CASSPGDRAKGNTIYF.

This rearrangement joins TRBV5-4 to TRBJ2-7; 7 bases agree with TRBD2. The V and J ends lost 4 bases and 6 bases, in that order; junction bases with no gene match: 7. The CDR3 runs to 13 residues. CDR1 is SGHNT and CDR2 is YYREEE in the germline V gene (reference sequence). The CDR3 DNA follows: TGTGCCAGCAGCCACGCCCGGACTAGCGAGCAGTACTTC. It codes for CASSHARTSEQYF. The full variable domain, in which reference TRBV5-4 and TRBJ2-7 provide the parts outside the CDR3, is ETGVTQSPTHLIKTRGQQVTLRCSSQSGHNTVSWYQQALGQGPQFIFQYYREEENGRGNFPPRFSGLQFPNYSSELNVNALELDDSALYLCASSHARTSEQYFGPGTRLTVT.

CDR3 in amino acids: CASSPRLDTYEQYF. The CDR3 DNA is TGTGCCAGCAGCCCGCGACTAGATACCTACGAGCAGTACTTC. The V gene is TRBV13, the J gene TRBJ2-7, with D possibly being TRBD2 (6 bases). Germline lookup yields CDR1 PRHDT and CDR2 FYEKMQ (reference sequence). Trimming cost V 5 bases and J 2 bases, with 13 bases left between them. The CDR3 spans 14 residues. The entire variable domain, with the rest obtained from reference TRBV13 and TRBJ2-7, is as follows: AAGVIQSPRHLIKEKRETATLKCYPIPRHDTVYWYQQGPGQDPQFLISFYEKMQSDKGSIPDRFSAQQFSDYHSELNMSSLELGDSALYFCASSPRLDTYEQYFGPGTRLTVT.

Only one count was recorded for this clone. The chain uses TRBV6-6 and TRBJ1-5, with TRBD1 matching over 8 bases. V dropped 2 bases and J dropped 8; count of bases not matched to a gene: 5. Germline V gene data show CDR1 as MNHNY and CDR2 as SVGAGI (reference sequence). This CDR3 has 14 residues. CDR3 in DNA: TGTGCCAGCAGTTACCGACAGGGGATGGAGCCCCAGCATTTT. This translates into CASSYRQGMEPQHF.

The CDR3 is CASSEVLFAMELFF. CDR3 sequence (DNA): TGTGCCAGCAGTGAGGTATTATTCGCGATGGAGCTGTTTTTT. The V call is TRBV6-4, the J call TRBJ2-2; no clear D. This CDR3 has 14 residues. V lost 3 bases and J lost 10, with 15 bases in between. Germline V lookup: CDR1 MRHNA, CDR2 SNTAGT.